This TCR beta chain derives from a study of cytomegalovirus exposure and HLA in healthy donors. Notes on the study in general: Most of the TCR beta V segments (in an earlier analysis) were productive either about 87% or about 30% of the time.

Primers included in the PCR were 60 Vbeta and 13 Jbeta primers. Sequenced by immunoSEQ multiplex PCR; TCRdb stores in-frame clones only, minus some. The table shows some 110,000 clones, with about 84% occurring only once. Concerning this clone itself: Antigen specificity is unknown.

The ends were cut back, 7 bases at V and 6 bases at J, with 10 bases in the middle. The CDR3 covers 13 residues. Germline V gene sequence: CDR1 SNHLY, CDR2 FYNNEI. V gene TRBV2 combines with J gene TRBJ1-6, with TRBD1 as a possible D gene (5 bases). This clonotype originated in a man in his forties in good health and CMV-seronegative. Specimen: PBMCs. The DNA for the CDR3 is TGTGCCAGCATGGTGACAGCTAATTCACCCCTCCACTTT. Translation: CASMVTANSPLHF.